In its sample, the clone carrying this T cell receptor beta chain was seen many times. Antigen: not known. This CDR3 region has 15 residues. Per germline, CDR1 SNHLY and CDR2 FYNNEI. V lost 4 bases and J lost 0, with 13 bases in between. This sample is part of a study of identical twins. Study conclusions and caveats: Twins shared out-of-frame alpha sequences with excess low generation probability. Surplus twin overlap in beta out-of-frame sequences was less pronounced.

A template switching step contributed a universal primer site, while unique molecular identifiers were present in the cDNA. Using its own MiXCR run on the 5' RACE reads, TCRdb lists one record per CDR3 protein. This sample has some 660,000 distinct CDR3 sequences, with around 8.6% found just once. The same data also went into a second study, on yellow fever vaccine responses in identical twins.

The TCR comes from a woman younger than 30 in good health. Sequencing was carried out using PBMCs. The V and J genes are TRBV2 and TRBJ2-7, with a possible D match to TRBD1 (6 bases). The CDR3 nucleotides read TGTGCCAGCAGTGGGACAGCTTTATCCTCCTACGAGCAGTACTTC. Translating it yields CASSGTALSSYEQYF. The entire variable domain, with the rest obtained from reference TRBV2 and TRBJ2-7, is as follows: EPEVTQTPSHQVTQMGQEVILRCVPISNHLYFYWYRQILGQKVEFLVSFYNNEISEKSEIFDDQFSVERPDGSNFTLKIRSTKLEDSAMYFCASSGTALSSYEQYFGPGTRLTVT.